One and the same sample provided the 25 T cell receptor beta chains below, sequenced in a study of graft-versus-host responses after intestinal transplantation. Profiling relied on immunoSEQ multiplex PCR, and the TCRdb table lists in-frame clones only, not all of them. The sample has over 70,000 clones; 90% are singletons. These receptors' targets are unknown. The sequencing here drew on unstimulated CD8+ T cells sorted from spleen or lymph node cells, taken before transplant. The receptors were gathered from a human donor who was the organ donor for an intestinal transplant.

Only one count was recorded for this clone. The rearrangement links TRBV19 to TRBJ1-5, with 10 bases lining up with TRBD1. This CDR3 contains 17 residues. The V gene's germline CDR1 is LNHDA and CDR2 SQIVND (reference sequence). Trimming took 7 bases from V and 4 from J; bases not matched to a gene: 13. CDR3: CASTIAPGQGRNQPQHF. As DNA, the CDR3 is TGTGCCAGTACCATAGCACCGGGACAGGGGAGGAATCAGCCCCAGCATTTT.

The chain links TRBV2 to TRBJ2-3, with 11 bases fitting TRBD1. Per germline, CDR1 SNHLY and CDR2 FYNNEI. V trimming: 9 bases; J trimming: 4 bases; junction bases outside the gene matches: 3. The CDR3 length is 13 residues. The CDR3 DNA reads TGTGCCAGTGAGGGACAGGGGGCAGATACGCAGTATTTT. This codes for CASEGQGADTQYF.

The rearrangement joins TRBV27 to TRBJ2-3; 7 bases agree with TRBD1. Per the germline V gene, CDR1 is MNHEY and CDR2 is SMNVEV (reference sequence). V lost 2 bases and J lost 2; bases outside the gene matches: 1. The CDR3 contains 14 residues. CDR3: CASSLGTVTDTQYF. The CDR3 DNA reads as TGTGCCAGCAGTTTAGGGACAGTCACAGATACGCAGTATTTT.

Of note for this clone: The junction does not match germline at one end; this may be a read error. The chain couples TRBV7-7 to TRBJ2-1, with TRBD1 matching 7 bases. The germline gives CDR1 SSHAT, CDR2 FNYEAQ (reference sequence). This CDR3 has 15 residues. CDR3 loop: CASSSEKQGTNEQFF. CDR3 DNA sequence: TGTGCTAGCAGCTCCGAAAAACAGGGGACGAATGAGCAGTTCTTC. Full variable domain (missing parts from reference TRBV7-7 and TRBJ2-1): GAGVSQSPRYKVTKRGQDVTLRCDPISSHATLYWYQQALGQGPEFLTYFNYEAQPDKSGLPSDRFSAERPEGSISTLTIQRTEQRDSAMYRCASSSEKQGTNEQFFGPGTRLTVL.

The chain recombines TRBV15 with TRBJ1-6, with TRBD1 matching over 8 bases. V was pared by 3 bases and J by 4 bases, with 5 bases of the junction left unmatched. Germline V gene data show CDR1 as LNHNV and CDR2 as YYDKDF (reference sequence). CDR3 size: 16 residues. DNA of the CDR3: TGTGCCACCAGCAGGGACAGGGCCACATATAATTCACCCCTCCACTTT. Protein: CATSRDRATYNSPLHF.

CDR3 in amino acids: CASSQGGMNTEAFF. As DNA, the CDR3 is TGCGCCAGCAGCCAAGGAGGGATGAACACTGAAGCTTTCTTT. The chain links TRBV4-1 to TRBJ1-1; D is undetermined. Germline V gene data show CDR1 as MGHRA and CDR2 as YSYEKL. With 1 base removed from V and 0 bases from J, the gap between germline ends came to 6 bases. CDR3 length: 14 residues.

The chain employs TRBV25-1 and TRBJ1-2; tentative D call: TRBD1 (6 bases). V was cut by 6 bases and J by 5 bases, with 10 bases left in between. The germline V gene has CDR1 MGHDK and CDR2 SYGVNS. The CDR3 loop spans 12 amino acids. The CDR3 loop is CASSYGQYGYTF. Written as DNA, the CDR3 is TGTGCCAGCAGCTACGGACAGTATGGCTACACCTTC.

The J gene is TRBJ1-4, the V gene TRBV6-1; TRBD1 might be the D (5 bases). The CDR3 runs to 16 residues. Germline assignment: CDR1 MNHNS and CDR2 SASEGT. V lost 0 bases, J lost 3 bases, and 11 bases lay in between. CDR3 in amino acids: CASSEAAGSANEKLFF. DNA for the CDR3: TGTGCCAGCAGTGAAGCGGCAGGGTCGGCTAATGAAAAACTGTTTTTT.

For the CDR3, the DNA is TGCGCCAGCAGCCAAGACGGAATAATTCCCGGGTCTTTATACGAGCAGTACGTC. Translation: CASSQDGIIPGSLYEQYV. The rearrangement joins TRBV4-1 to TRBJ2-7; D gene unclear. Germline loops: CDR1 MGHRA, CDR2 YSYEKL. This CDR3 is built from 18 residues. Trimming took off 0 bases at V and 4 bases at J, with 22 bases between the two ends.

The chain's CDR3 is CASSDGQGAFF. The CDR3 DNA reads as TGTGCCAGCAGTGATGGGCAGGGAGCTTTCTTT. V and J are TRBV2 and TRBJ1-1, with a weak D call TRBD1 (5 bases). The CDR3 covers 11 residues. CDR1 and CDR2 (germline): SNHLY, FYNNEI. Trimming cost V 3 bases and J 10 bases, with 9 bases left between them. Combining the CDR3 with reference TRBV2 and TRBJ1-1 gives the whole variable domain EPEVTQTPSHQVTQMGQEVILRCVPISNHLYFYWYRQILGQKVEFLVSFYNNEISEKSEIFDDQFSVERPDGSNFTLKIRSTKLEDSAMYFCASSDGQGAFFGQGTRLTVV.

The chain links TRBV7-9 to TRBJ2-7; the D gene is possibly TRBD2 (5 bases). V was clipped by 3 bases and J by 5 bases, with 8 bases between them. This CDR3 has 12 amino acids. Germline CDR1 and CDR2: SEHNR and FQNEAQ (reference sequence). CDR3 amino acids: CASSLGVNEQYV. The CDR3 DNA follows: TGTGCCAGCAGCTTGGGAGTCAACGAGCAGTACGTC.

The chain is built from TRBV7-9 and TRBJ1-4; 7 nucleotides agree with TRBD1. CDR3 length: 13 residues. Germline CDR1 is SEHNR and CDR2 is FQNEAQ (reference sequence). V lost 5 bases to trimming and J lost 8 bases; unmatched junction nucleotides: 5. This CDR3 is CASSTRDSEKLFF. The CDR3 region has the DNA TGTGCCAGCAGCACTCGGGACAGCGAAAAACTGTTTTTT.

The chain recombines TRBV5-6 with TRBJ1-5; D is unresolved. The CDR3 is 14 residues long. V was cut by 2 bases and J by 0 bases, with 6 bases left in between. Germline V gene sequence: CDR1 SGHDT, CDR2 YYEEEE. CDR3 sequence: CASSFGDSNQPQHF. DNA for the CDR3: TGTGCCAGCAGCTTCGGTGATAGCAATCAGCCCCAGCATTTT.

The chain has TRBV4-3 and TRBJ2-1; TRBD2 aligns across 8 bases. The germline V gene has CDR1 LGHNA and CDR2 YSLEER. The CDR3 runs to 14 residues. Trimming at V came to 8 bases and at J to 4 bases, leaving 7 bases not matched to a gene. CDR3 residues: CASGPGLEYNEQFF. In DNA, the CDR3 is TGCGCCAGCGGTCCGGGACTAGAATACAATGAGCAGTTCTTC.

This chain connects TRBV14 to TRBJ2-3; 8 bases line up with TRBD1. Trimming at V came to 4 bases and at J to 5 bases, leaving 5 bases not matched to a gene. The germline CDR1 and CDR2 sequences are SGHDN and FVKESK. There are 14 residues in the CDR3. The CDR3 sequence: CASSRGTGQDTQYF. CDR3 DNA: TGTGCCAGCAGCCGCGGGACAGGTCAAGATACGCAGTATTTT.

J is TRBJ2-1 and V is TRBV6-4; 8 bases fit TRBD1. Germline lookup yields CDR1 MRHNA and CDR2 SNTAGT. The CDR3 is made up of 14 amino acids. Unmatched junction bases numbered 7, after V lost 5 bases and J lost 7 bases. The CDR3 DNA sequence: TGTGCCAGCAGTCCAGGGGGCACAGGGAATGAGCAGTTCTTC. Its translation: CASSPGGTGNEQFF.

V usage is TRBV7-6 and J usage is TRBJ2-3, with 8 bases matching TRBD2. In germline, CDR1 is SGHVS, CDR2 FNYEAQ. V dropped 5 bases and J dropped 1; count of bases not matched to a gene: 5. The CDR3 consists of 15 residues. In nucleotides, the CDR3 is TGTGCCAGCAGCCTGCGGGGGGCAGGCACAGATACGCAGTATTTT. Translation gives CASSLRGAGTDTQYF. The variable domain in full, completed from reference TRBV7-6 and TRBJ2-3, reads GAGVSQSPRYKVTKRGQDVALRCDPISGHVSLYWYRQALGQGPEFLTYFNYEAQQDKSGLPNDRFSAERPEGSISTLTIQRTEQRDSAMYRCASSLRGAGTDTQYFGPGTRLTVL.

This chain connects TRBV6-4 to TRBJ1-1; 9 bases match TRBD1. J lost 6 bases, V lost 0 bases, and 5 bases had no gene match. CDR3 length: 15 residues. Germline lookup yields CDR1 MRHNA and CDR2 SNTAGT. In DNA form, the CDR3 reads TGTGCCAGCAGTGACTCGATGGACAGGGGCGCTGAAGCTTTCTTT. This gives the protein CASSDSMDRGAEAFF.

This chain links TRBV7-6 with TRBJ1-5; 8 nucleotides match TRBD1. V lost 5 bases to trimming and J lost 4 bases; unmatched junction nucleotides: 7. Germline V gene sequence: CDR1 SGHVS, CDR2 FNYEAQ. There are 15 residues in the CDR3. CDR3 sequence (DNA): TGTGCCAGCAGCCCCGGACAGGGTGGGAATCAGCCCCAGCATTTT. It codes for CASSPGQGGNQPQHF.

CDR3 protein: CASSQGRQFTDTQYF. The DNA for the CDR3 is TGCGCCAGCAGCCAAGGTAGACAGTTCACAGATACGCAGTATTTT. This chain joins TRBV4-1 and TRBJ2-3, with a possible D match to TRBD1 (5 bases). CDR3 length: 15 residues. Germline values: CDR1 MGHRA, CDR2 YSYEKL. V shed 1 base and J shed 2 bases, with 10 bases lying between them.

This clone was picked up one time. This chain joins TRBV6-1 and TRBJ1-1; 7 nucleotides align to TRBD1. The CDR3 totals 15 residues. CDR1 MNHNS and CDR2 SASEGT come from the germline V gene. V was clipped by 5 bases and J by 1 base; unmatched bases: 7. CDR3 sequence: CASSRGQEPNTEAFF. The CDR3 DNA sequence: TGTGCCAGCAGTCGCGGACAGGAGCCGAACACTGAAGCTTTCTTT.

In its sample, this clone was seen once. The rearrangement links TRBV7-9 to TRBJ2-3, with TRBD1 matching 7 bases. The CDR3 length is 15 residues. Germline V gene data show CDR1 as SEHNR and CDR2 as FQNEAQ (reference sequence). The V and J ends lost 5 bases and 2 bases, in that order; junction bases with no gene match: 7. This CDR3 reads CASSAPGQFTDTQYF. CDR3 sequence (DNA): TGTGCCAGCAGCGCGCCGGGACAGTTCACAGATACGCAGTATTTT.

The V call is TRBV6-4, the J call TRBJ1-4, with D uncertain. The CDR3 covers 14 residues. Germline V gene sequence: CDR1 MRHNA, CDR2 SNTAGT. V lost 4 bases and J lost 0, with 6 bases in between. Written as DNA, the CDR3 is TGTGCCAGCAGTGCAGATGCAACTAATGAAAAACTGTTTTTT. Translating gives CASSADATNEKLFF.

The chain is built from TRBV6-1 and TRBJ2-7; tentatively, D is TRBD2 (5 bases). Trimming took 6 bases from V and 5 from J, leaving 17 bases between them. Germline V gene data show CDR1 as MNHNS and CDR2 as SASEGT. The CDR3 spans 14 residues. CDR3 in amino acids: CASRARYLEDEQYV. The DNA of the CDR3 is TGTGCCAGCAGGGCTCGGTACTTGGAGGACGAGCAGTACGTC.

The rearrangement links TRBV6-5 to TRBJ2-1, with D tentatively TRBD2 (6 bases). Germline V gives CDR1 MNHEY, CDR2 SVGAGI. CDR3 length equals 14 residues. Trimming took 0 bases from V and 6 from J, leaving 9 bases between them. The CDR3 spells CASSYSGGLNEQFF. CDR3 nucleotide sequence: TGTGCCAGCAGTTACTCCGGGGGACTCAATGAGCAGTTCTTC.